Listed below are T cell receptor beta chains from one sample, sequenced in a study of shared clonotypes between healthy human individuals. Libraries were prepared by immunoSEQ multiplex PCR; TCRdb keeps only in-frame clonotypes and omits some of them. This sample has approximately 720,000 clones; less than 80% occur once, and the top ten carry around 1.8%. The sample was memory CD4+ T cells sorted from blood. Receptors originate from a woman in her thirties in good health. Each CDR3 is given with its conserved first and last residue. A D gene is named only where the DNA matches it firmly. A row's size may be missing; if present it is once, few, many or a size class.

d_gene,abundance,j_gene,len,v_gene,CDR3nt,CDR3aa
.,.,TRBJ2-7,15,TRBV6-5,TGTGCCAGCAGTTACGGGGCGGGAAGCCTCTACGAGCAGTACTTC,CASSYGAGSLYEQYF
TRBD1,.,TRBJ1-4,16,TRBV28,TGTGCCAGCAGGTCCGGGACCCTAAGGGGGCTAGAAAAACTGTTTTTT,CASRSGTLRGLEKLFF
.,.,TRBJ1-2,15,TRBV18,TGTGCCAGCTCAGAATTTAGGACGGAAGGCTCTGGCTACACCTTC,CASSEFRTEGSGYTF
.,.,TRBJ2-7,13,TRBV19,TGTGCCAGTAGTATCAGCCTAAAAGACAGGCAGTACTTC,CASSISLKDRQYF
.,.,TRBJ2-3,15,TRBV9,TGTGCCAGCAGCGTACAAGGGAGTGGCACAGATACGCAGTATTTT,CASSVQGSGTDTQYF
.,.,TRBJ1-1,14,TRBV30,TGTGCCTGGAGTGGGGGACACCAGAACACTGAAGCTTTCTTT,CAWSGGHQNTEAFF
TRBD1,.,TRBJ1-5,15,TRBV18,TGTGCCAGCTCACCGGGACAGGATAGCAATCAGCCCCAGCATTTT,CASSPGQDSNQPQHF
.,.,TRBJ2-1,11,TRBV6-6,TGTGCCAGCAGTTATTTGCGGGAGCAGTTCTTC,CASSYLREQFF
.,.,TRBJ1-1,14,TRBV30,TGTGCCTGGAGCCTCAATGCTAGGGGCACTGAAGCTTTCTTT,CAWSLNARGTEAFF
TRBD1,.,TRBJ1-5,14,TRBV5-1,TGCGCCAGCAGCCCCGGGACAGGTAATCAGCCCCAGCATTTT,CASSPGTGNQPQHF
.,.,TRBJ2-7,14,TRBV19,TGTGCCAGTACCCCGGGGGACAACTTCTACGAGCAGTACTTC,CASTPGDNFYEQYF
.,.,TRBJ1-2,14,TRBV5-1,TGCGCCAGCAGCTATGTTAATGGCAGGGATGGCTACACCTTC,CASSYVNGRDGYTF
.,many,TRBJ2-2,16,TRBV7-9,TGTGCCAGCAGCTTAGCGGCACTAGCTATGGCCGGGGAGCTGTTTTTT,CASSLAALAMAGELFF
TRBD1,.,TRBJ2-5,15,TRBV5-4,TGTGCCAGCAGCTCTACGACAGGGGCTGGCGAGACCCAGTACTTC,CASSSTTGAGETQYF
.,.,TRBJ2-1,13,TRBV19,TGTGCCAGTAGGGGCGGCCCCTACAATGAGCAGTTCTTC,CASRGGPYNEQFF
TRBD1,.,TRBJ2-7,14,TRBV10-3,TGTGCCATCAGTGGCCGGGACAGAGCCTACGAGCAGTACTTC,CAISGRDRAYEQYF
TRBD1,.,TRBJ1-2,15,TRBV5-1,TGCGCCAGCAGCTCTGGGACAGGGGTTAACTATGGCTACACCTTC,CASSSGTGVNYGYTF
.,few,TRBJ2-2,14,TRBV11-2,TGTGCCAGCAGCCAGCAGGGATTCACCGGGGAGCTGTTTTTT,CASSQQGFTGELFF
TRBD1,.,TRBJ1-5,15,TRBV2,TGTGCCAGCAGTGACGAGGGGGCGAGCAATCAGCCCCAGCATTTT,CASSDEGASNQPQHF
.,.,TRBJ2-7,14,TRBV5-1,TGCGCCAGCAGCTTGGGGGGAATCAACTACGAGCAGTACTTC,CASSLGGINYEQYF
.,.,TRBJ1-4,13,TRBV15,TGTGCCACCAGCAGAGGACAGGTGGAAAAACTGTTTTTT,CATSRGQVEKLFF
.,.,TRBJ2-2,14,TRBV11-1,TGTGCCAGCTCCGTAGGACAGCCCACCGGGGAGCTGTTTTTT,CASSVGQPTGELFF
TRBD1,.,TRBJ2-7,12,TRBV29-1,TGCAGCGTTGCACAGGGGTTCTACGAGCAGTACTTC,CSVAQGFYEQYF
.,.,TRBJ2-7,15,TRBV5-4,TGTGCCAGCAGCTTGACAGGAACCCTCTCCTACGAGCAGTACTTC,CASSLTGTLSYEQYF
TRBD2,.,TRBJ2-7,15,TRBV30,TGTGCCACAGGGACTAGCGGGAGTTTTGCCTACGAGCAGTACTTC,CATGTSGSFAYEQYF
TRBD1,.,TRBJ2-2,16,TRBV28,TGTGCCAGCAGTTTATGGGACAGGGGGCAGGGCGGGGAGCTGTTTTTT,CASSLWDRGQGGELFF
.,few,TRBJ2-1,11,TRBV2,TGTGCCAGCAGTGAGGACTTTGAGCAGTTCTTC,CASSEDFEQFF
TRBD1,few,TRBJ1-2,12,TRBV2,TGTGTCTTAAACAGGGGGCCGGGAGGCTACACCTTC,CVLNRGPGGYTF
.,few,TRBJ1-1,17,TRBV10-3,TGTGCCATCAGTGAGCGGAACCCGGGGACGAGTGGGACTGAAGCTTTCTTT,CAISERNPGTSGTEAFF
.,.,TRBJ1-1,13,TRBV10-1,TGCGCCAGCGGTCCCATCCTTGGCTCTGAAGCTTTCTTT,CASGPILGSEAFF
.,.,TRBJ2-1,14,TRBV11-3,TGTGCCAGCAGCTTAGCAGCCCGTGTCCGTGAGCAGTTCTTC,CASSLAARVREQFF
.,.,TRBJ1-1,13,TRBV5-1,TGCGCCAGCAGCCCGGTCCAGGGAATACGGGCTTTCTTT,CASSPVQGIRAFF
.,.,TRBJ1-5,13,TRBV5-1,TGCGCCAGCAGCCTCCGCCTTAATCAGCCCCAGCATTTT,CASSLRLNQPQHF
.,.,TRBJ2-4,15,TRBV19,TGTGCCAGTAGTAGGGGGGGCGCAGACAAAAACATTCAGTACTTC,CASSRGGADKNIQYF
TRBD2,.,TRBJ2-7,14,TRBV7-2,TGTGCCAGCAGCGCCAGTGGGGGGGTGTACGAGCAGTACTTC,CASSASGGVYEQYF